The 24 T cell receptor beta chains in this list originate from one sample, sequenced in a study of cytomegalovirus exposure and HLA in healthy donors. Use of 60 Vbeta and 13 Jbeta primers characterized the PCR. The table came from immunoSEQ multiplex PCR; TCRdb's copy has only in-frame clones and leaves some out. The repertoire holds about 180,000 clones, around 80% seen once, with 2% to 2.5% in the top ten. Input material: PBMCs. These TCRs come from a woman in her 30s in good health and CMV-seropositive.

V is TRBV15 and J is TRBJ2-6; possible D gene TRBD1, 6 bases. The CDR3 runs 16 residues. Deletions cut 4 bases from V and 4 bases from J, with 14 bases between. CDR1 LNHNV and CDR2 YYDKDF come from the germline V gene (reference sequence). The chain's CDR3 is CATSISTGSGANVLTF. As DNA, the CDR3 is TGTGCCACCAGCATTTCCACAGGGTCAGGGGCCAACGTCCTGACTTTC. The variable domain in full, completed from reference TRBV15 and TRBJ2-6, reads DAMVIQNPRYQVTQFGKPVTLSCSQTLNHNVMYWYQQKSSQAPKLLFHYYDKDFNNEADTPDNFQSRRPNTSFCFLDIRSPGLGDTAMYLCATSISTGSGANVLTFGAGSRLTVL.

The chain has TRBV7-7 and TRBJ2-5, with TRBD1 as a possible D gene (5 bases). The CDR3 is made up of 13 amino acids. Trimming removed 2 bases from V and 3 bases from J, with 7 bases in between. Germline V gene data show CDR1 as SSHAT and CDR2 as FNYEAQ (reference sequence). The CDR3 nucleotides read TGTGCCAGCAGCTTAAGACAGAAAGAGACCCAGTACTTC. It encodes CASSLRQKETQYF.

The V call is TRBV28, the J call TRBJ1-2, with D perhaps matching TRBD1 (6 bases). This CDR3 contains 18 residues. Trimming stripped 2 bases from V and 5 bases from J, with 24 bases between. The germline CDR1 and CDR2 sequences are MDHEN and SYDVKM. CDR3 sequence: CASSLPRGAQDKVYGYTF. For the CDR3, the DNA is TGTGCCAGCAGTTTACCCCGGGGGGCCCAAGATAAGGTTTATGGCTACACCTTC.

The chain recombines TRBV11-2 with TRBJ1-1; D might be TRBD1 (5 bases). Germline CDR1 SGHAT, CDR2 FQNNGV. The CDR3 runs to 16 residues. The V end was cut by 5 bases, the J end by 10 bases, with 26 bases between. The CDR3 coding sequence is TGTGCCAGCAGCCGACTGGGGACTGTCGGTTTGGCGAGAGCTTTCTTT. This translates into CASSRLGTVGLARAFF.

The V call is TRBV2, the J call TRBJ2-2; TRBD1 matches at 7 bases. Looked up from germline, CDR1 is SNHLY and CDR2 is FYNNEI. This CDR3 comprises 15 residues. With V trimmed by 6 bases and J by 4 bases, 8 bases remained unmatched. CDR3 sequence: CASRLGQSSTGELFF. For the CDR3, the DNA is TGTGCCAGCAGGTTGGGACAGTCGAGCACCGGGGAGCTGTTTTTT.

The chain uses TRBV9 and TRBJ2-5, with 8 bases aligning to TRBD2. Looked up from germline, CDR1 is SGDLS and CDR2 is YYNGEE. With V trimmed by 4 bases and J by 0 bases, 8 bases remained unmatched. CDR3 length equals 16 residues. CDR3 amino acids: CASSLSGGAYQETQYF. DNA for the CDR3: TGTGCCAGCAGCTTGAGCGGGGGTGCGTACCAAGAGACCCAGTACTTC.

The CDR3 DNA is TGCAGCGTTGAACCGAGGGCTAATGAAAAACTGTTTTTT. Its protein product is CSVEPRANEKLFF. V usage is TRBV29-1 and J usage is TRBJ1-4; D call uncertain. CDR1 SQVTM and CDR2 ANQGSEA come from the germline V gene. CDR3 length: 13 residues. Deletions cut 2 bases from V and 3 bases from J, with 7 bases between.

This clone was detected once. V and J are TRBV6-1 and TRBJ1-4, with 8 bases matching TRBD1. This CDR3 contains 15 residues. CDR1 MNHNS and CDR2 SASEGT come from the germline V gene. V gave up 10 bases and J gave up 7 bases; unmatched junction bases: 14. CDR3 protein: CATRGSTGASEKLFF. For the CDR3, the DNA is TGTGCCACTCGGGGTTCGACAGGGGCCTCTGAAAAACTGTTTTTT.

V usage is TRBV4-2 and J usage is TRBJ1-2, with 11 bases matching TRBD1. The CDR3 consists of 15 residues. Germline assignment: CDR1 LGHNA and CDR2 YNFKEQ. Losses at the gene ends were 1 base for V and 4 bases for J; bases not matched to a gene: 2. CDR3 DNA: TGTGCCAGCAGCCAAGCGGGGACAGGGGGCTATGGCTACACCTTC. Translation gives CASSQAGTGGYGYTF.

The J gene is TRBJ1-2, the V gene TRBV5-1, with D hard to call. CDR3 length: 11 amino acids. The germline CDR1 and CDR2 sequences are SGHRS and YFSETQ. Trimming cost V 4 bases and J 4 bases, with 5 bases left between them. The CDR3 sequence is CASSNGYGYTF. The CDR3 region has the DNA TGCGCCAGCAGCAACGGCTATGGCTACACCTTC.

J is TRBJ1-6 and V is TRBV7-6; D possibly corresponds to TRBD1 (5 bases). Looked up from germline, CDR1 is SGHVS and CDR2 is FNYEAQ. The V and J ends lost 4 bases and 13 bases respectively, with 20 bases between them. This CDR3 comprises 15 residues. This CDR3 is CASSSGRDSLGPLHF. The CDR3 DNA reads TGTGCCAGCAGCTCCGGCCGGGACTCCCTGGGTCCCCTCCACTTT.

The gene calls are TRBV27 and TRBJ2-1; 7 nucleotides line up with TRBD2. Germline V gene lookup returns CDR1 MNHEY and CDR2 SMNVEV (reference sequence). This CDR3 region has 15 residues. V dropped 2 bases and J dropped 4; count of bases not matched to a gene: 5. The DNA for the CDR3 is TGTGCCAGCAGTTTAACAGCGGGGAGTTACAATGAGCAGTTCTTC. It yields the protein CASSLTAGSYNEQFF.

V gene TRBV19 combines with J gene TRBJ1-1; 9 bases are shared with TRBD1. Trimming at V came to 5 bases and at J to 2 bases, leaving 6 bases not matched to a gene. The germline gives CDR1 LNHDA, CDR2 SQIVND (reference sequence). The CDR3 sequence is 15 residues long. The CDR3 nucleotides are TGTGCCAGTAGTCCCTGGACAGGGGCCAACACTGAAGCTTTCTTT. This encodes CASSPWTGANTEAFF.

CDR3 nucleotide sequence: TGTGCCAGCAGCTCCCCGGGGGAAAAACTGTTTTTT. Translated: CASSSPGEKLFF. This chain links TRBV7-2 with TRBJ1-4; D is unresolved. V was clipped by 4 bases and J by 8 bases, with 8 bases between them. Germline values: CDR1 SGHTA, CDR2 FQGNSA. This CDR3 region has 12 residues.

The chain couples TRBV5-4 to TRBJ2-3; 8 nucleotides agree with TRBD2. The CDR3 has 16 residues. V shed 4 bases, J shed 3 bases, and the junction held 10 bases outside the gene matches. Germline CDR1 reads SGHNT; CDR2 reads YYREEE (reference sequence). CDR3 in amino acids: CASSTRSGGPTDTQYF. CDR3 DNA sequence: TGTGCCAGCAGCACTCGAAGCGGGGGACCTACAGATACGCAGTATTTT.

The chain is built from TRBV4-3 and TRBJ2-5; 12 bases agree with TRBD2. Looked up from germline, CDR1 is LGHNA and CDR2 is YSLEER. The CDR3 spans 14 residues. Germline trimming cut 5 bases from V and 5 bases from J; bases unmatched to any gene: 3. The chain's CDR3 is CASSGLAGGETQYF. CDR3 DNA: TGCGCCAGCAGCGGTCTAGCGGGGGGGGAGACCCAGTACTTC.

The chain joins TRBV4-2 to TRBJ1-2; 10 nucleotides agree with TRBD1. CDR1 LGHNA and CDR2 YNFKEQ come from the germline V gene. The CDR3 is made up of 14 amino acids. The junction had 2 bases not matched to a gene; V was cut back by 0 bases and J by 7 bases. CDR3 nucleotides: TGTGCCAGCAGCCAAGACGGACAGGGGGGTGGCTACACCTTC. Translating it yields CASSQDGQGGGYTF.

Written as DNA, the CDR3 is TGTGCCAGCACCCCCTGGGGGACAGGGGGCGCTGGCTATGGCTACACCTTC. It yields the protein CASTPWGTGGAGYGYTF. The chain carries TRBV27 and TRBJ1-2; 12 bases are a match to TRBD1. This CDR3 is built from 17 residues. Trimming at V came to 7 bases and at J to 4 bases, leaving 13 bases not matched to a gene. CDR1 is MNHEY and CDR2 is SMNVEV in the germline V gene (reference sequence).

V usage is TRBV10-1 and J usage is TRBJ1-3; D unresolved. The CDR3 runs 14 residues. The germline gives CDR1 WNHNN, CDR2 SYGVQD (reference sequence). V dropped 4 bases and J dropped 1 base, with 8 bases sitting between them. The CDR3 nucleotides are TGCGCCAGCAGTGCGGGGAGATCTGGAAACACCATATATTTT. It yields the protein CASSAGRSGNTIYF.

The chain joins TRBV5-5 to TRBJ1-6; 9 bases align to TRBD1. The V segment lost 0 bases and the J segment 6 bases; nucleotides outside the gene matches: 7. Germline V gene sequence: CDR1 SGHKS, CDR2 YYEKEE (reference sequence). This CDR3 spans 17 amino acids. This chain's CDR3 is CASSLARGQGFNSPLHF. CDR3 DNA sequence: TGTGCCAGCAGCTTGGCCAGAGGACAGGGGTTTAATTCACCCCTCCACTTT.

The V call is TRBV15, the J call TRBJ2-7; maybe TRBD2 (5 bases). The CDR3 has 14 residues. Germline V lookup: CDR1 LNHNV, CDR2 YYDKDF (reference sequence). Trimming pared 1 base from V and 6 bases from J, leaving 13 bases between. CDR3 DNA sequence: TGTGCCACCAGCAGAGGAACAGTAGCGTCCGAGCAGTACTTC. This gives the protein CATSRGTVASEQYF.

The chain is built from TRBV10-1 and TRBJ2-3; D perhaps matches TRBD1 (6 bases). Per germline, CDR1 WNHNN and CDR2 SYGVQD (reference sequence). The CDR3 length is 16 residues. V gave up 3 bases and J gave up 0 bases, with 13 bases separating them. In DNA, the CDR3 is TGCGCCAGCAGTGATCTGACAGGTTGGAGCACAGATACGCAGTATTTT. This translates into CASSDLTGWSTDTQYF.

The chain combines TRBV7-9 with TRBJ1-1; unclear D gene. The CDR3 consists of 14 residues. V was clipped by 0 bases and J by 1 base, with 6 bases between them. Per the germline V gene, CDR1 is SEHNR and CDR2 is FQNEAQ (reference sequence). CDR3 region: CASSLAVRNTEAFF. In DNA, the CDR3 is TGTGCCAGCAGCTTAGCGGTCAGGAACACTGAAGCTTTCTTT.

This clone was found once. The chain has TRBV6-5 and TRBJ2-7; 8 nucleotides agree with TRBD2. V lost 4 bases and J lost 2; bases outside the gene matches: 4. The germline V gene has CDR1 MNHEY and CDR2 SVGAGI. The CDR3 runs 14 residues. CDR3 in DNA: TGTGCCAGCAGTTCCGTTAGCGGGGCCTACGAGCAGTACTTC. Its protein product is CASSSVSGAYEQYF.